The next 26 T cell receptor beta chains were all read from a single sample in a study of T cells after yellow fever vaccination. Each CDR3 protein is one row after TCRdb ran MiXCR on the 5' RACE reads. The repertoire holds 180,000 or so distinct CDR3 sequences, with 9.5% to 12% as singletons. Sequenced here: CD8+ T cells sorted from PBMCs, sampled 15 days after the yellow fever booster vaccination. The receptors shown here come from a man aged 18 to 30 who received the YFV17D yellow fever vaccine.

This clonotype was seen only a few times. This sequence joins TRBV20-1 and TRBJ2-3, with 7 bases aligning to TRBD2. This CDR3 is built from 14 residues. CDR1 and CDR2 from the germline V gene are DFQATT and SNEGSKA (reference sequence). CDR3 DNA sequence: TGCTCACAGGAAGGGGCCGGGGGGACCGATACGCAGTATTTT. Its translation is CSQEGAGGTDTQYF.

At least ten counts were recorded for this clonotype. The CDR3 bases are TGCAGTGCTAGAGAGTGGAATGAGCAGTTCTTC. It yields the protein CSAREWNEQFF. The chain is built from TRBV20-1 and TRBJ2-1; D unclear. V lost 0 bases to trimming and J lost 7 bases, with 4 bases between them. Per the germline V gene, CDR1 is DFQATT and CDR2 is SNEGSKA (reference sequence). The CDR3 is made up of 11 amino acids.

The gene calls are TRBV6-2 or TRBV6-3 and TRBJ2-1; possibly TRBD1 or TRBD2 for D (6 bases each). Trimming pared 0 bases from V and 8 bases from J, leaving 17 bases between. Per the germline V gene, CDR1 is MNHEY and CDR2 is SVGEGT. This CDR3 has 16 amino acids. DNA for the CDR3: TGTGCCAGCAGTTACTCGACGGTCGGGGGCACGGATGAGCAGTTCTTC. This encodes CASSYSTVGGTDEQFF.

This clonotype was seen a few times. The genes are TRBV5-5 and TRBJ2-4; D gene ambiguous. The germline V gene has CDR1 SGHKS and CDR2 YYEKEE (reference sequence). Trimming removed 3 bases from V and 1 base from J, with 8 bases in between. This CDR3 comprises 14 residues. In nucleotides, the CDR3 is TGTGCCAGCAGCTCGTTAGGGGCCAAAAACATTCAGTACTTC. This gives the protein CASSSLGAKNIQYF.

This clonotype was detected many times. This chain links TRBV4-1 with TRBJ1-5, with D maybe TRBD1 (5 bases). V lost 3 bases, J lost 11 bases, and 14 bases lay in between. The CDR3 length is 13 residues. CDR1 and CDR2 from the germline V gene are MGHRA and YSYEKL. CDR3 sequence: CASSHDPQGSQHF. The CDR3 DNA sequence: TGCGCCAGCAGCCACGACCCCCAGGGTTCCCAGCATTTT.

This clonotype turned up a few times. The chain joins TRBV4-3 to TRBJ1-1; 7 bases fit TRBD1. In germline, CDR1 is LGHNA, CDR2 YSLEER. Germline trimming cut 0 bases from V and 8 bases from J; bases unmatched to any gene: 9. This CDR3 region has 15 residues. CDR3 protein: CASSQDMQGVGEAFF. CDR3 DNA sequence: TGCGCCAGCAGCCAAGATATGCAGGGGGTGGGGGAAGCTTTCTTT.

The J gene is TRBJ1-6, the V gene TRBV6-6; no clear D gene. There are 14 residues in the CDR3. Germline V CDR1 and CDR2: MNHNY, SVGAGI (reference sequence). Trimming stripped 0 bases from V and 13 bases from J, with 13 bases between. In DNA, the CDR3 is TGTGCCAGCAGTTACTCGGGCCCCCTTGATCCCCTCCACTTT. Translation: CASSYSGPLDPLHF.

This rearrangement joins TRBV5-5 to TRBJ2-7; D gene uncertain. V shed 2 bases and J shed 7 bases, with 10 bases lying between them. The CDR3 loop spans 12 amino acids. Germline loops: CDR1 SGHKS, CDR2 YYEKEE (reference sequence). Written as DNA, the CDR3 is TGTGCCAGCAGCTTCCTGGTAGGGGAGCAGTACTTC. This codes for CASSFLVGEQYF.

V is TRBV3-1 and J is TRBJ2-2; possibly TRBD2 for D (7 bases). Trimming cost V 2 bases and J 0 bases, with 34 bases left between them. Germline CDR1 reads LGHDT; CDR2 reads YNNKEL (reference sequence). This CDR3 is 24 amino acids long. Here the CDR3 reads CASSQRDLPGGAHPIYSNTGELFF. CDR3 coding DNA: TGTGCCAGCAGCCAACGGGACCTCCCGGGGGGCGCCCACCCTATCTATTCGAACACCGGGGAGCTGTTTTTT.

This clonotype was observed at least ten times. This rearrangement joins TRBV25-1 to TRBJ1-5, with TRBD1 as a possible D gene (6 bases). Germline V gene data show CDR1 as MGHDK and CDR2 as SYGVNS. CDR3 length: 14 residues. Trimming took 10 bases from V and 3 from J, leaving 16 bases between them. The CDR3 nucleotides read TGTGCCACATGGGGGCGACGCCTCAATCAGCCCCAGCATTTT. Its protein is CATWGRRLNQPQHF.

This clonotype turned up a few times. V is TRBV4-1 and J is TRBJ2-7, with TRBD2 matching 9 bases. V was pared by 0 bases and J by 4 bases, with 7 bases of the junction left unmatched. The germline V gene encodes CDR1 MGHRA and CDR2 YSYEKL. This CDR3 is built from 16 residues. The DNA for the CDR3 is TGCGCCAGCAGCCAAGATGGACAGCGGGGGGCGTACGAGCAGTACTTC. This encodes CASSQDGQRGAYEQYF.

This rearrangement joins TRBV27 to TRBJ2-1, with D perhaps matching TRBD1 or TRBD2 (6 bases each). Trimming stripped 3 bases from V and 9 bases from J, with 18 bases between. Germline V gene sequence: CDR1 MNHEY, CDR2 SMNVEV (reference sequence). This CDR3 has 15 residues. CDR3 sequence: CASSFQTGLRVEQFF. The CDR3 DNA sequence: TGTGCCAGCAGTTTTCAGACAGGACTAAGGGTTGAGCAGTTCTTC.

The chain joins TRBV7-3 to TRBJ1-2; 8 bases map to TRBD1. There are 13 residues in the CDR3. Per germline, CDR1 SGHTA and CDR2 FQGTGA. V dropped 2 bases and J dropped 8; count of bases not matched to a gene: 4. The CDR3 coding sequence is TGTGCCAGCAGCTTAGGACAGGGAGGCGGCTACACCTTC. This codes for CASSLGQGGGYTF.

This rearrangement joins TRBV18 to TRBJ2-5; 8 bases are shared with TRBD2. CDR3 length: 16 amino acids. V lost 2 bases, J lost 4 bases, and 9 bases stayed unmatched. Germline-derived CDR1 and CDR2 are KGHSH and LQKENI. The CDR3 loop is CASSPSPGGAGETQYF. CDR3 bases: TGTGCCAGCTCACCATCCCCCGGGGGGGCAGGAGAGACCCAGTACTTC.

The chain links TRBV4-1 to TRBJ2-2; D uncertain. Trimming left V 0 bases short and J 0 bases short, with 14 bases between. The CDR3 length is 18 residues. Germline V lookup: CDR1 MGHRA, CDR2 YSYEKL. The CDR3 sequence: CASSQDRSAGANTGELFF. The CDR3, as DNA: TGCGCCAGCAGCCAAGACCGTTCGGCCGGCGCGAACACCGGGGAGCTGTTTTTT.

This chain uses TRBV2 with TRBJ2-5, with D possibly TRBD1 on 5 matching bases. Germline V gene lookup returns CDR1 SNHLY and CDR2 FYNNEI. The CDR3 sequence is 12 residues long. The germline V and J ends were trimmed by 4 bases and 5 bases, with 8 bases remaining between them. CDR3: CASSAGSETQYF. The DNA for the CDR3 is TGTGCCAGCAGTGCAGGGTCCGAGACCCAGTACTTC.

CDR3 in DNA: TGTGCCAGCGGCCGGACAGGGGGGTATCAGCCCCAGCATTTT. Its protein is CASGRTGGYQPQHF. V gene TRBV6-2 or TRBV6-3 combines with J gene TRBJ1-5, with TRBD1 matching over 10 bases. V lost 8 bases, J lost 5 bases, and 6 bases stayed unmatched. The CDR3 has 14 amino acids. CDR1 is MNHEY, CDR2 SVGEGT, per germline.

This clonotype was counted between two and nine times. V usage is TRBV27 and J usage is TRBJ2-3; the D is unclear. The CDR3 loop spans 16 amino acids. Between the trimmed V and J ends, which lost 2 bases and 0 bases, there was a span of 12 bases. Germline V gene data show CDR1 as MNHEY and CDR2 as SMNVEV (reference sequence). The chain's CDR3 is CASSLASVTSTDTQYF. CDR3 DNA sequence: TGTGCCAGCAGTTTAGCTTCAGTTACGAGCACAGATACGCAGTATTTT.

V gene TRBV5-1 combines with J gene TRBJ1-1, with a tentative D call TRBD1 (6 bases). The CDR3 is made up of 13 amino acids. Trimming cost V 3 bases and J 7 bases, with 13 bases left between them. Germline V gene data show CDR1 as SGHRS and CDR2 as YFSETQ. CDR3 sequence: CASSWGGAGEAFF. In DNA form, the CDR3 reads TGCGCCAGCAGCTGGGGGGGGGCTGGTGAAGCTTTCTTT.

This clonotype was seen a few times. V usage is TRBV27 and J usage is TRBJ1-2; 8 bases line up with TRBD1. J lost 7 bases, V lost 2 bases, and 15 bases had no gene match. Germline V gene data show CDR1 as MNHEY and CDR2 as SMNVEV (reference sequence). CDR3 length: 17 residues. The CDR3 nucleotides are TGTGCCAGCAGTTTAGCCTCCCGACAGGGGACGTTAGGTGGCTACACCTTC. Protein product: CASSLASRQGTLGGYTF.

The chain is built from TRBV29-1 and TRBJ2-7; D may be TRBD1 (5 bases). The V and J ends lost 5 bases and 2 bases respectively, with 10 bases between them. The CDR3 consists of 12 residues. Germline V gene data show CDR1 as SQVTM and CDR2 as ANQGSEA. CDR3 region: CSVTDNTYEQYV. The CDR3 DNA reads as TGCAGCGTTACGGACAATACCTACGAGCAGTACGTC.

The chain has TRBV6-6 and TRBJ1-4; D might be TRBD1 (5 bases). The CDR3 totals 15 residues. CDR1 and CDR2 (germline): MNHNY, SVGAGI (reference sequence). The V end lost 4 bases, the J end lost 6 bases, and 15 bases lay between the germline ends. The CDR3 loop reads CASSSRGRRDEKLFF. The CDR3 DNA is TGTGCCAGCAGTTCCCGGGGACGGAGGGATGAAAAACTGTTTTTT.

In this sample, this clonotype turned up many times. The rearrangement uses TRBV20-1 and TRBJ1-1, with D possibly being TRBD1 (5 bases). Trimming took off 2 bases at V and 5 bases at J, with 6 bases between the two ends. Per the germline V gene, CDR1 is DFQATT and CDR2 is SNEGSKA (reference sequence). The CDR3 is made up of 11 amino acids. The CDR3 is CSARWGTEAFF. The CDR3 DNA follows: TGCAGTGCTAGATGGGGGACTGAAGCTTTCTTT.

The genes are TRBV10-2 and TRBJ1-1; D gene ambiguous. With 2 bases removed from V and 2 bases from J, the gap between germline ends came to 0 bases. CDR3 size: 11 residues. Germline CDR1 and CDR2: WSHSY and SAAADI. The CDR3 DNA reads as TGCGCCAGCAGTGAGAACACTGAAGCTTTCTTT. The encoded protein is CASSENTEAFF.

The chain has TRBV4-3 and TRBJ2-5; 7 bases align to TRBD2. This CDR3 is built from 14 residues. The trim removed 1 base at V and 4 bases at J, leaving 3 bases unmatched. Germline CDR1 LGHNA, CDR2 YSLEER. In DNA form, the CDR3 reads TGCGCCAGCAGCCAAGGATGGGGGGGAGAGACCCAGTACTTC. This codes for CASSQGWGGETQYF.

This clonotype was seen a handful of times. V and J are TRBV20-1 and TRBJ1-5, with D perhaps matching TRBD1 (5 bases). CDR1 is DFQATT, CDR2 SNEGSKA, per germline (reference sequence). The germline V and J ends were trimmed by 0 bases and 0 bases, with 12 bases remaining between them. This CDR3 comprises 16 residues. This chain's CDR3 is CSARDFQGPSNQPQHF. CDR3 DNA sequence: TGCAGTGCTAGAGATTTTCAGGGTCCTAGCAATCAGCCCCAGCATTTT.